This T cell receptor beta chain came from a study of response to subunit inactivated influenza vaccine (dated by TCRdb to 2017 to 2018). Notes on the research overall: Deep quantitative T cell receptor repertoire profiling was used in the study to track responses to a trivalent subunit inactivated influenza vaccine.

The germline V gene encodes CDR1 SEHNR and CDR2 FQNEAQ (reference sequence). The CDR3 runs 15 amino acids, cysteine and phenylalanine included. The entry retains the CDR3 DNA only, 45 bases that are in frame from base 1. V is pared back by 1 base and J by 2 bases, with 12 bases lying between the germline termini. Library generation was performed with RT-PCR. Sequencer: Illumina HiSeq 2500. TCRdb redid the processing of the public reads, applying fastp at Q25 and MiXCR, and retained in-frame beta chains. One record per CDR3 amino acid sequence lists the most common genes and DNA. This sample is represented by 550,000 to 800,000 distinct CDR3 sequences; more than 11% of them were singletons. 5.5% to 7% of the sample is held by the ten biggest clonotypes. General study outcomes and caveats: The authors proposed that each seasonal influenza vaccination may bring in only a limited number of new T cells.

This clonotype was seen only a few times. What this receptor recognizes is not known. Base qualities are not at hand, and no much larger clone is one base apart. Source: PBMCs from blood, taken around 14 days before vaccination. The chain is encoded by TRBV7-9 joined to TRBJ2-7; D gene: possibly TRBD1, on 6 matching bases. This TCR derives from a man between 45 and 60 years old who received an inactivated influenza vaccine. Donor details come from another sample of the same person, matched by shared clones. The nucleotide sequence reads TGTGCCAGCAGCTTAGGGGACCAGGGGCCCTACGAGCAGTACTTC. Its product reads: CASSLGDQGPYEQYF.